This entry features one TCR beta chain sequence. The data are from a study of blood T cell repertoires in COVID-19. Study-wide context: Samples taken during acute and convalescent COVID-19 were collected in the United States, Italy and Spain. T cells, B-cell-depleted T cells, or PBMCs supplied cDNA or gDNA.

Some clones are missing from TCRdb's copy, which holds only in-frame ones; the method was immunoSEQ multiplex PCR. The table includes over 150,000 clones, roughly 89% detected once. There are 17 residues in the CDR3. The germline V gene encodes CDR1 SGHRS and CDR2 YFSETQ. V dropped 4 bases and J dropped 0 bases, with 18 bases sitting between them. The chain has TRBV5-1 and TRBJ2-3; D perhaps matches TRBD1 (6 bases). The TCR comes from a woman in her sixties or seventies who had recovered from COVID-19. What was sequenced was peripheral blood. DNA of the CDR3: TGCGCCAGCAGCGTATTACAACAGGGCTCTAGCACAGATACGCAGTATTTT. Its protein is CASSVLQQGSSTDTQYF.